A single sample gave rise to the 6 T cell receptor beta chains below, sequenced in a study of shared clonotypes between healthy human individuals. Produced via immunoSEQ multiplex PCR; TCRdb's table is partial and in-frame only. The profile covers 600,000 to 800,000 clones, with approximately 72% appearing a single time and around 1.8% taken by the ten largest. Sequenced input: memory CD4+ T cells sorted from blood. Subset described: CD45RA-negative fraction. All receptors derive from a young woman in good health.

The CDR3 is CASSIPPMNTEAFF. The CDR3 coding sequence is TGTGCCAGTAGTATCCCACCCATGAACACTGAAGCTTTCTTT. This chain connects TRBV19 to TRBJ1-1; D uncertain. Germline CDR1 is LNHDA and CDR2 is SQIVND (reference sequence). The CDR3 is 14 amino acids. V gave up 3 bases and J gave up 0 bases, with 8 bases separating them.

This chain links TRBV7-3 with TRBJ2-1; TRBD2 aligns across 11 bases. CDR3 size: 15 residues. Germline CDR1 SGHTA, CDR2 FQGTGA. J lost 6 bases, V lost 5 bases, and 6 bases had no gene match. The DNA for the CDR3 is TGTGCCAGCAGCCCTAGGACTAGCGGGCGCAATGAGCAGTTCTTC. Encoded protein: CASSPRTSGRNEQFF.

This clone was seen a few times. In nucleotides, the CDR3 is TGTGCCAGCAGCTTAGATAGTGGGTTAAAAAATGAGCAGTTCTTC. The encoded protein is CASSLDSGLKNEQFF. This sequence joins TRBV7-9 and TRBJ2-1, with unresolved D. The CDR3 has 15 amino acids. Germline loops: CDR1 SEHNR, CDR2 FQNEAQ (reference sequence). Trimming removed 1 base from V and 7 bases from J, with 14 bases in between. The entire variable domain, with the rest obtained from reference TRBV7-9 and TRBJ2-1, is as follows: DTGVSQNPRHKITKRGQNVTFRCDPISEHNRLYWYRQTLGQGPEFLTYFQNEAQLEKSRLLSDRFSAERPKGSFSTLEIQRTEQGDSAMYLCASSLDSGLKNEQFFGPGTRLTVL.

The chain has TRBV19 and TRBJ2-7, with D possibly being TRBD1 or TRBD2 (5 bases each). This CDR3 contains 15 residues. V lost 4 bases to trimming and J lost 0 bases, with 13 bases between them. Germline V gives CDR1 LNHDA, CDR2 SQIVND (reference sequence). CDR3 nucleotides: TGTGCCAGTAGTACGGGACGGAGGAGCTCCTACGAGCAGTACTTC. Translated: CASSTGRRSSYEQYF.

The chain combines TRBV19 with TRBJ2-1, with 11 bases that match TRBD2. V trimming: 4 bases; J trimming: 0 bases; junction bases outside the gene matches: 20. The CDR3 loop spans 22 amino acids. The V gene's germline CDR1 is LNHDA and CDR2 SQIVND (reference sequence). The CDR3 loop is CASSKGLAGGILTLPSYNEQFF. The CDR3 nucleotides read TGTGCCAGTAGTAAAGGACTAGCGGGCGGAATCTTGACTTTACCCTCCTACAATGAGCAGTTCTTC.

The rearrangement links TRBV6-5 to TRBJ2-3; 9 bases line up with TRBD2. The CDR3 consists of 15 residues. V lost 6 bases to trimming and J lost 6 bases; unmatched junction nucleotides: 10. Germline assignment: CDR1 MNHEY and CDR2 SVGAGI. CDR3 sequence (DNA): TGTGCCAGCAGATTAGCGGGAGTTGGGGGGGATACGCAGTATTTT. Its translation is CASRLAGVGGDTQYF.